This T cell receptor beta chain was recovered during a study of blood T cells in healthy people across ages. This clonotype came up a few times. The germline V gene encodes CDR1 LGHNA and CDR2 YSLEER. V was shortened by 1 base and J by 1 base, with 8 bases between the two germline ends. CDR3 length equals 15 residues. Through a sample-barcoded 5' primer and a J-beta primer mix, a second PCR was run for roughly 7 to 11 cycles. TCRdb re-derived calls from the 5' RACE reads in MiXCR, one entry per CDR3 protein. The repertoire includes some 1,800,000 distinct CDR3 sequences, roughly two fifths of them detected once, and under 30% sits in the top ten. They isolated at least 6 million PBMCs from each sample.

The clonotype originates from a human donor in good health. The sequenced sample was blood. V is TRBV4-3 and J is TRBJ1-5; a weak D match, TRBD1 (5 bases). CDR3 residues: CASSQGGMSNQPQHF. DNA for the CDR3: TGCGCCAGCAGCCAAGGGGGCATGAGCAATCAGCCCCAGCATTTT.